This T cell receptor (beta chain) comes out of a study of brain T cells in children with intractable seizures. The table came from immunoSEQ multiplex PCR; TCRdb's copy has only in-frame clones and leaves some out. Of 110,000 or so clones listed, roughly 94% are singletons. This sequence originates from a boy less than two years old with hemimegalencephaly and intractable seizures. Here the sequenced sample was peripheral blood, taken at surgery.

CDR3 protein: CARDRSRGLDNEQFF. DNA for the CDR3: TGTGCCAGAGACAGGTCTAGGGGTTTGGACAATGAGCAGTTCTTC. V is TRBV2 and J is TRBJ2-1; a weak D match, TRBD1 (6 bases). Trimming took 9 bases from V and 5 from J, leaving 20 bases between them. CDR1 and CDR2 from the germline V gene are SNHLY and FYNNEI. The length of the CDR3 is 15 residues.